The clone carrying this T cell receptor (beta chain) was seen ten or more times. Its antigen is not known. With the read ending 3 residues before the CDR3 end, the germline J gene is used to fill in that end. The sample comes from a study of T cell clonality in common variable immunodeficiency. The study's findings and limits: CVID subjects shared fewer TCRbeta clones than healthy controls did. Fewer deletions and N-nucleotide insertions were reportedly seen in common variable immunodeficiency TCR beta sequences.

Germline CDR1 reads DFQATT; CDR2 reads SNEGSKA (reference sequence). The CDR3 loop spans 13 amino acids. Trimming stripped 7 bases from V and 0 bases from J, with 12 bases between. Both groups were predominantly of Caucasian heritage. Donors gave roughly 4.5 to 8.5 ml heparinized peripheral whole blood. Data came from immunoSEQ multiplex PCR; TCRdb stores just in-frame clones and leaves some out. The repertoire shows tens of thousands of clones, none seen only once; the top ten take approximately 3%. The genes are TRBV20-1 and TRBJ2-5, with a possible D match to TRBD2 (6 bases). The receptor was isolated from a person aged 18 to 75 in good health. Sample: peripheral blood mononuclear cells. The CDR3 here is CSGGLSYQETQYF. The sequenced CDR3 bases are TGCAGTGGAGGACTATCGTACCAAGAGACC.